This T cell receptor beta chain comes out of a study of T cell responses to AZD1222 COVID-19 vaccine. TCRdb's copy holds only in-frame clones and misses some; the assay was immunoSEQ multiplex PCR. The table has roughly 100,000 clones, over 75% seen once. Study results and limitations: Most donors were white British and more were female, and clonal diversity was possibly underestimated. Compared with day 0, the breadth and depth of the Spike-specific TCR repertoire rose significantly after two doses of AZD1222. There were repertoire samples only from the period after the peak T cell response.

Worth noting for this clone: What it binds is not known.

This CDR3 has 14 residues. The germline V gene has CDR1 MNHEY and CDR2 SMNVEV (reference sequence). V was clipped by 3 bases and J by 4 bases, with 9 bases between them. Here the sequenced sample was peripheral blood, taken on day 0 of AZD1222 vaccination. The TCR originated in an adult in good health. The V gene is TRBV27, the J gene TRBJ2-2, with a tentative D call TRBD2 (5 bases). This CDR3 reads CASSFYSGTGELFF. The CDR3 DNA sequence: TGTGCCAGCAGTTTTTACAGCGGCACCGGGGAGCTGTTTTTT.